These 32 T cell receptor beta chains were sequenced from one sample in a study of neurological immune-mediated disorders. A single record per CDR3 protein comes from TCRdb applying MiXCR to the 5' RACE reads. Of about 46,000 distinct CDR3 sequences listed, approximately 2.8% are singletons. Material for sequencing was PBMCs. These receptors were collected from a woman between 45 and 60 years old with multiple sclerosis.

The table lists this clonotype with many counts. The J gene is TRBJ1-2, the V gene TRBV12-3 or TRBV12-4; maybe TRBD1 (6 bases). The CDR3 is 13 residues long. V was cut by 1 base and J by 3 bases, with 6 bases left in between. The CDR3 loop is CASSLGQDYGYTF. The CDR3, as DNA: TGTGCCAGCAGTTTAGGACAGGACTATGGCTACACCTTC.

This clonotype is categorized as medium-sized (0.01 to 0.1%). This chain connects TRBV10-3 to TRBJ1-1, with 10 bases matching TRBD1. This CDR3 is built from 13 residues. Germline CDR1 is ENHRY and CDR2 is SYGVKD. V lost 8 bases to trimming and J lost 5 bases; unmatched junction nucleotides: 5. The CDR3: CAIGQGEKTEAFF. The CDR3, as DNA: TGTGCCATCGGACAGGGGGAAAAAACTGAAGCTTTCTTT.

This clonotype appeared many times. The chain links TRBV5-1 to TRBJ2-3; no clear D. Trimming took 9 bases from V and 4 from J, leaving 15 bases between them. This CDR3 comprises 13 residues. Germline assignment: CDR1 SGHRS and CDR2 YFSETQ. CDR3 loop: CATHRTPPDTQYF. CDR3 sequence (DNA): TGCGCCACCCACCGAACCCCCCCAGATACGCAGTATTTT.

This clonotype was detected many times. This chain connects TRBV5-1 to TRBJ2-5; D is unclear. V was cut by 4 bases and J by 5 bases, with 12 bases left in between. The CDR3 extends over 13 amino acids. The germline CDR1 and CDR2 sequences are SGHRS and YFSETQ. In DNA form, the CDR3 reads TGCGCCAGCAGCGATCTGTTTAGGGAGACCCAGTACTTC. Amino acid sequence: CASSDLFRETQYF.

This clonotype was seen at least ten times. The rearrangement uses TRBV5-1 and TRBJ2-2; D is unresolved. The CDR3 covers 16 residues. Germline-derived CDR1 and CDR2 are SGHRS and YFSETQ. The V gene lost 4 bases and the J gene lost 6 bases, with 19 bases spanning the gap. In DNA, the CDR3 is TGCGCCAGCAGCCCGGGCCCTTCAGTCAACTCCGGGGAGCTGTTTTTT. The encoded protein is CASSPGPSVNSGELFF.

This clonotype was counted many times. The CDR3 loop is CASRLGGGWNNEQFF. The CDR3 region has the DNA TGTGCCAGCAGACTAGGGGGGGGTTGGAACAATGAGCAGTTCTTC. V gene TRBV12-3 or TRBV12-4 combines with J gene TRBJ2-1; D perhaps matches TRBD2 (7 bases). CDR3 length: 15 amino acids. V lost 6 bases and J 5 bases, leaving 17 bases between the germline ends.

The sample holds many counts of this clonotype. Here the CDR3 DNA reads TGCAGTGCAGGACAGGCTAGCACAGATACGCAGTATTTT. Translating gives CSAGQASTDTQYF. This chain links TRBV20-1 with TRBJ2-3, with 7 bases fitting TRBD1. The CDR3 runs 13 residues. Unmatched junction bases numbered 3, after V lost 6 bases and J lost 0 bases. Germline V lookup: CDR1 DFQATT, CDR2 SNEGSKA (reference sequence).

This clonotype was recorded many times. The chain couples TRBV7-2 to TRBJ2-5, with D perhaps TRBD1 or TRBD2 (6 bases each). Trimming left V 5 bases short and J 2 bases short, with 24 bases between. The CDR3 is 18 residues long. CDR1 and CDR2 (germline): SGHTA, FQGNSA. The CDR3 DNA reads TGTGCCAGCAGCCGCCGGAGAAAGCTTAGGGGGGCGCAAGAGACCCAGTACTTC. It is translated as CASSRRRKLRGAQETQYF.

This clonotype was picked up many times. The chain carries TRBV20-1 and TRBJ2-1, with TRBD2 identical over 9 bases. The CDR3 has 14 residues. CDR1 and CDR2 from the germline V gene are DFQATT and SNEGSKA (reference sequence). The trim removed 8 bases at V and 2 bases at J, leaving 7 bases unmatched. The CDR3 loop reads CSKLVAGAYNEQFF. CDR3 bases: TGCAGTAAGCTTGTAGCGGGGGCCTACAATGAGCAGTTCTTC.

This clonotype was found many times. The chain links TRBV9 to TRBJ1-1, with a weak D call TRBD1 (5 bases). Germline values: CDR1 SGDLS, CDR2 YYNGEE. V was pared by 4 bases and J by 2 bases, with 12 bases between. The CDR3 sequence is 14 residues long. DNA of the CDR3: TGTGCCAGCAGCCTAGACCGGGGCAACACTGAAGCTTTCTTT. Amino acid sequence: CASSLDRGNTEAFF.

This clonotype was detected many times. The chain combines TRBV7-9 with TRBJ2-7; 7 nucleotides match TRBD1. CDR1 and CDR2 from the germline V gene are SEHNR and FQNEAQ (reference sequence). This CDR3 is 15 amino acids long. V shed 7 bases and J 5 bases; nucleotides not matched to a gene: 14. In DNA form, the CDR3 reads TGTGCCAGCATCCGAGGGACAGCTTTCCTTGACGAGCAGTACTTC. Its translation: CASIRGTAFLDEQYF.

This clonotype was detected many times. The chain employs TRBV20-1 and TRBJ2-3, with 12 bases that match TRBD2. This CDR3 is 14 amino acids long. CDR1 is DFQATT, CDR2 SNEGSKA, per germline (reference sequence). Trimming removed 0 bases from V and 6 bases from J; junction bases left unmatched: 1. The CDR3 here is CSARDTSGGDTQYF. CDR3 DNA: TGCAGTGCTAGAGACACTAGCGGGGGGGATACGCAGTATTTT.

This clonotype is labeled as medium-sized. V gene TRBV5-1 combines with J gene TRBJ2-5; 7 bases align to TRBD2. The CDR3 sequence is 14 residues long. Germline loops: CDR1 SGHRS, CDR2 YFSETQ. Trimming cost V 1 base and J 5 bases; bases outside gene matches: 5. As DNA, the CDR3 is TGCGCCAGCAGCTTGTCGCTAGCGGCGGAGACCCAGTACTTC. This translates into CASSLSLAAETQYF.

This clonotype was picked up many times. The chain couples TRBV20-1 to TRBJ2-1; D may correspond to TRBD1 or TRBD2 (6 bases each). Trimming took 6 bases from V and 8 from J, leaving 20 bases between them. In germline, CDR1 is DFQATT, CDR2 SNEGSKA (reference sequence). This CDR3 spans 14 amino acids. In nucleotides, the CDR3 is TGCAGTGCCCAACCGGGAGCCAACAGGGATGAGCAGTTCTTC. Protein: CSAQPGANRDEQFF.

This clonotype was observed many times. The J gene is TRBJ2-2, the V gene TRBV20-1; D ambiguous. CDR3 length: 13 residues. V was shortened by 3 bases and J by 1 base, with 6 bases between the two germline ends. Germline V gene data show CDR1 as DFQATT and CDR2 as SNEGSKA (reference sequence). The CDR3 DNA follows: TGCAGTGCTAGGGGCGGGAACACCGGGGAGCTGTTTTTT. Translation gives CSARGGNTGELFF.

This clonotype was recorded at least ten times. The gene calls are TRBV20-1 and TRBJ2-1; the D gene is possibly TRBD2 (6 bases). Trimming shortened V by 5 bases and J by 9 bases, and 20 bases separated the two germline ends. The CDR3 has 14 residues. Germline CDR1 is DFQATT and CDR2 is SNEGSKA (reference sequence). The CDR3 nucleotides read TGCAGTGCTTACCGGACATCGGGAGTGCGTGAGCAGTTCTTC. Protein product: CSAYRTSGVREQFF.

This clonotype was found many times. The chain joins TRBV5-1 to TRBJ2-7; 11 bases are shared with TRBD2. Losses at the gene ends were 5 bases for V and 4 bases for J; bases not matched to a gene: 5. Germline CDR1 is SGHRS and CDR2 is YFSETQ. The CDR3 runs 14 residues. DNA for the CDR3: TGCGCCAGCAGACCGGGACTAGCGGTTTACGAGCAGTACTTC. It translates to CASRPGLAVYEQYF.

This clonotype has ten or more counts. The chain joins TRBV20-1 to TRBJ2-6; D call uncertain. The V gene's germline CDR1 is DFQATT and CDR2 SNEGSKA (reference sequence). V was pared by 3 bases and J by 0 bases, with 15 bases between. The CDR3 has 17 residues. The CDR3 nucleotides read TGCAGTGCTAGTAAAACTACATCCTCCTCTGGGGCCAACGTCCTGACTTTC. This codes for CSASKTTSSSGANVLTF.

Many counts were recorded for this clonotype. The rearrangement uses TRBV5-1 and TRBJ2-5; 8 bases map to TRBD2. The V gene's germline CDR1 is SGHRS and CDR2 YFSETQ. V lost 7 bases, J lost 3 bases, and 11 bases stayed unmatched. CDR3 length: 15 residues. In nucleotides, the CDR3 is TGCGCCAGCTCGGACCCGCGGGAGGCTGAAGAGACCCAGTACTTC. Translation: CASSDPREAEETQYF. The full variable domain, with the rest looked up from reference TRBV5-1 and TRBJ2-5, is KAGVTQTPRYLIKTRGQQVTLSCSPISGHRSVSWYQQTPGQGLQFLFEYFSETQRNKGNFPGRFSGRQFSNSRSEMNVSTLELGDSALYLCASSDPREAEETQYFGPGTRLLVL.

In its sample, this clonotype was seen many times. This chain joins TRBV5-1 and TRBJ2-2; no clear D gene. CDR1 and CDR2 from the germline V gene are SGHRS and YFSETQ. V was shortened by 0 bases and J by 0 bases, with 3 bases between the two germline ends. This CDR3 comprises 14 residues. The CDR3 DNA is TGCGCCAGCAGCTTGGATCCGAACACCGGGGAGCTGTTTTTT. This translates into CASSLDPNTGELFF.

There are many counts of this clonotype. This chain joins TRBV7-3 and TRBJ2-1; 8 bases align to TRBD2. With 5 bases clipped from V and 1 base from J, the junction kept 4 bases outside the gene matches. The CDR3 contains 15 residues. Germline CDR1 reads SGHTA; CDR2 reads FQGTGA. In DNA, the CDR3 is TGTGCCAGCAGCATTGGGACTAGTTCCTACAATGAGCAGTTCTTC. Protein product: CASSIGTSSYNEQFF. Full variable domain (outside the CDR3, taken from reference TRBV7-3 and TRBJ2-1): GAGVSQTPSNKVTEKGKYVELRCDPISGHTALYWYRQSLGQGPEFLIYFQGTGAADDSGLPNDRFFAVRPEGSVSTLKIQRTERGDSAVYLCASSIGTSSYNEQFFGPGTRLTVL.

Many counts were recorded for this clonotype. This sequence joins TRBV11-2 and TRBJ2-1; D perhaps matches TRBD1 (6 bases). This CDR3 spans 15 amino acids. The germline V and J ends were trimmed by 0 bases and 6 bases, with 12 bases remaining between them. The germline V gene encodes CDR1 SGHAT and CDR2 FQNNGV. DNA of the CDR3: TGTGCCAGCAGCTTAGAAGGACAGCTAGGCAATGAGCAGTTCTTC. Residues: CASSLEGQLGNEQFF. Using reference TRBV11-2 and TRBJ2-1 for the parts outside the CDR3, the full variable domain is EAGVAQSPRYKIIEKRQSVAFWCNPISGHATLYWYQQILGQGPKLLIQFQNNGVVDDSQLPKDRFSAERLKGVDSTLKIQPAKLEDSAVYLCASSLEGQLGNEQFFGPGTRLTVL.

This clonotype has at least ten counts. CDR3 protein: CSARDQGNQPQHF. Written as DNA, the CDR3 is TGCAGTGCTAGGGACCAGGGCAATCAGCCCCAGCATTTT. The chain uses TRBV20-1 and TRBJ1-5, with D unclear. Trimming cost V 3 bases and J 2 bases, with 8 bases left between them. Germline CDR1 and CDR2: DFQATT and SNEGSKA (reference sequence). CDR3 length: 13 residues.

This clonotype was seen many times. V gene TRBV13 combines with J gene TRBJ2-1, with 11 bases fitting TRBD2. CDR1 and CDR2 from the germline V gene are PRHDT and FYEKMQ (reference sequence). This CDR3 has 18 residues. Germline trimming cut 0 bases from V and 0 bases from J; bases unmatched to any gene: 4. CDR3 coding DNA: TGTGCCAGCAGCTTAGGGCTAGCGGGAGGCAGCTCCTACAATGAGCAGTTCTTC. It is translated as CASSLGLAGGSSYNEQFF.

This clonotype was observed at least ten times. J is TRBJ2-2 and V is TRBV7-9; weak D call: TRBD2 (6 bases). CDR1 SEHNR and CDR2 FQNEAQ come from the germline V gene (reference sequence). V lost 3 bases and J 2 bases, leaving 10 bases between the germline ends. There are 15 residues in the CDR3. The CDR3 region is CASSLGLTNTGELFF. DNA of the CDR3: TGTGCCAGCAGCTTGGGACTCACTAACACCGGGGAGCTGTTTTTT.

This clonotype appeared many times. The J gene is TRBJ2-1, the V gene TRBV20-1; 9 nucleotides match TRBD2. Germline-derived CDR1 and CDR2 are DFQATT and SNEGSKA (reference sequence). This CDR3 is 13 amino acids long. V lost 7 bases to trimming and J lost 6 bases; unmatched junction nucleotides: 7. This CDR3 is CSVIAGVLNEQFF. In DNA, the CDR3 is TGCAGTGTTATAGCGGGAGTGCTCAATGAGCAGTTCTTC.

This clonotype was recorded at least ten times. The rearrangement links TRBV11-2 to TRBJ1-1; possibly TRBD1 for D (5 bases). With 3 bases removed from V and 1 base from J, the gap between germline ends came to 12 bases. Germline lookup yields CDR1 SGHAT and CDR2 FQNNGV. The CDR3 runs 15 residues. The CDR3 nucleotides read TGTGCCAGCAGCTTCGAGAGGGGCAGGAACACTGAAGCTTTCTTT. This translates into CASSFERGRNTEAFF.

Ten or more counts support this clonotype. The chain links TRBV3-1 to TRBJ2-1; 9 bases map to TRBD2. The V segment lost 4 bases and the J segment 2 bases; nucleotides outside the gene matches: 3. The length of the CDR3 is 15 residues. The germline CDR1 and CDR2 sequences are LGHDT and YNNKEL (reference sequence). Written as DNA, the CDR3 is TGTGCCAGCAGCCTTCGACTAGCGGCCTACAATGAGCAGTTCTTC. Its protein product is CASSLRLAAYNEQFF.

This clonotype was seen at least ten times. This sequence joins TRBV20-1 and TRBJ2-1; no definite D call. V lost 0 bases to trimming and J lost 5 bases, with 14 bases between them. The CDR3 length is 15 residues. Germline values: CDR1 DFQATT, CDR2 SNEGSKA (reference sequence). CDR3: CSARDGYFVHNEQFF. The CDR3 coding sequence is TGCAGTGCTAGAGACGGGTACTTCGTCCACAATGAGCAGTTCTTC.

This clonotype was detected ten times or more. This rearrangement joins TRBV5-1 to TRBJ2-3; 9 bases are a match to TRBD1. From germline, CDR1 is SGHRS and CDR2 YFSETQ. J lost 1 base, V lost 4 bases, and 4 bases had no gene match. This CDR3 region has 15 residues. CDR3 nucleotide sequence: TGCGCCAGCAGCAAACAGGGGGCCGGCACAGATACGCAGTATTTT. This sequence encodes CASSKQGAGTDTQYF.

This clonotype occurred many times. The V call is TRBV20-1, the J call TRBJ2-1; 9 nucleotides line up with TRBD1. J lost 10 bases, V lost 4 bases, and 14 bases had no gene match. The CDR3 is 15 residues long. CDR1 is DFQATT, CDR2 SNEGSKA, per germline (reference sequence). The CDR3 DNA follows: TGCAGTGCTATTGTCCAGCCTGGGACAGGGACGGAGCAGTTCTTC. Its translation is CSAIVQPGTGTEQFF.

The chain combines TRBV7-9 with TRBJ2-3; 7 bases are shared with TRBD1. Germline loops: CDR1 SEHNR, CDR2 FQNEAQ (reference sequence). The ends lost 5 bases at V and 4 bases at J; junction bases unmatched: 12. The length of the CDR3 is 16 residues. CDR3 nucleotide sequence: TGTGCCAGCAGCCATTCAAGGGGGCCAGCCGCAGATACGCAGTATTTT. Amino acid sequence: CASSHSRGPAADTQYF.